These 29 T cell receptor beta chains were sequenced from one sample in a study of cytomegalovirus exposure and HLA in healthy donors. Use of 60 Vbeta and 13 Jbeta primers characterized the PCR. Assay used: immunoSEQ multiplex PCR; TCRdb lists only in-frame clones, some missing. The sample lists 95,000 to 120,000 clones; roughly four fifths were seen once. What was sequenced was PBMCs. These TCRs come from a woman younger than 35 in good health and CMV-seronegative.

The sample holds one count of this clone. CDR3 coding DNA: TGTGCCAGCAGCCCTAGCTCCACGGGGGGGGGCCGGGAGACCCAGTACTTC. This codes for CASSPSSTGGGRETQYF. The chain recombines TRBV4-2 with TRBJ2-5; 8 bases line up with TRBD2. Germline values: CDR1 LGHNA, CDR2 YNFKEQ. V trimming: 4 bases; J trimming: 5 bases; junction bases outside the gene matches: 15. This CDR3 is built from 17 residues.

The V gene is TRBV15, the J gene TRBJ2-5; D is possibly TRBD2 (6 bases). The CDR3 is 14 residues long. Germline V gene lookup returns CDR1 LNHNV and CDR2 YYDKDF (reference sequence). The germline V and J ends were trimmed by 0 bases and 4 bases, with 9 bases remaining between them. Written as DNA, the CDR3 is TGTGCCACCAGCAGAGATCCCGGGGGAGAGACCCAGTACTTC. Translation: CATSRDPGGETQYF.

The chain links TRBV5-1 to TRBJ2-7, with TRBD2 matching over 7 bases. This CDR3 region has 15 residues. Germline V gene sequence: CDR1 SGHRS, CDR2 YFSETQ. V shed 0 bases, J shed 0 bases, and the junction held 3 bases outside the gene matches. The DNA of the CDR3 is TGCGCCAGCAGCTTGGTTGGCGGGGGCTCCTACGAGCAGTACTTC. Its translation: CASSLVGGGSYEQYF.

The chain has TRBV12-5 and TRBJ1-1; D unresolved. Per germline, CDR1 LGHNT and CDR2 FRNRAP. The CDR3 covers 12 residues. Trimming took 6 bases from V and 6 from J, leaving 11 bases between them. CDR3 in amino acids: CASGHFQAEAFF. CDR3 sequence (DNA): TGTGCTAGTGGACATTTCCAGGCTGAAGCTTTCTTT.

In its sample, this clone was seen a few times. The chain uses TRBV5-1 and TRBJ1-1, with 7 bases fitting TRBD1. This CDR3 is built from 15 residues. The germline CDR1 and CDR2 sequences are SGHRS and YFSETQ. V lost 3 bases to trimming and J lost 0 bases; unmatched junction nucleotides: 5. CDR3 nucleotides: TGCGCCAGCAGCTCAGGGGGTGGTATGAACACTGAAGCTTTCTTT. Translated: CASSSGGGMNTEAFF.

CDR3 DNA sequence: TGTGCCAGCAGCTTAGCGCATTGGACAGCAACTAATGAAAAACTGTTTTTT. This translates into CASSLAHWTATNEKLFF. The chain joins TRBV7-2 to TRBJ1-4; tentatively, D is TRBD1 (6 bases). Trimming took off 0 bases at V and 0 bases at J, with 11 bases between the two ends. The CDR3 sequence is 17 residues long. Germline CDR1 reads SGHTA; CDR2 reads FQGNSA.

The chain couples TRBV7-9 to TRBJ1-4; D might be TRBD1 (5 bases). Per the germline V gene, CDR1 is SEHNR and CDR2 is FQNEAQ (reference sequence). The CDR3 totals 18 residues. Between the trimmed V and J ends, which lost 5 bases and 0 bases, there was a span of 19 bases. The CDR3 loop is CASSGASGPLATNEKLFF. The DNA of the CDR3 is TGTGCCAGCAGCGGGGCATCAGGGCCCCTTGCAACTAATGAAAAACTGTTTTTT.

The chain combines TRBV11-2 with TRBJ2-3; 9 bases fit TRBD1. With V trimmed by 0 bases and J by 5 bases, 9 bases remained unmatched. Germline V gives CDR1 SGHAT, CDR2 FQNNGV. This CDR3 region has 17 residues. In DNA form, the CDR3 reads TGTGCCAGCAGCTTAGATCCCCCCGGGACAGGGAAAGATACGCAGTATTTT. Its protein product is CASSLDPPGTGKDTQYF.

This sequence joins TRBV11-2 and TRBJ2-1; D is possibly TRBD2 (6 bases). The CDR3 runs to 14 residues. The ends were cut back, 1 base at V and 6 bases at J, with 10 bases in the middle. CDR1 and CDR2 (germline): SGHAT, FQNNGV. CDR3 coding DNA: TGTGCCAGCAGCTTAGTGACGGGACTCAATGAGCAGTTCTTC. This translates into CASSLVTGLNEQFF.

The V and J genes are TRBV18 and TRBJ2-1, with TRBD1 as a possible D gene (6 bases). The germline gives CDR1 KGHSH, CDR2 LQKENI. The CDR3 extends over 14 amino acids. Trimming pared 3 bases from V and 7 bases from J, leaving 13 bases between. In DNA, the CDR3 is TGTGCCAGCTCACCCCAGGGGCGCCTGAATGAGCAGTTCTTC. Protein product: CASSPQGRLNEQFF. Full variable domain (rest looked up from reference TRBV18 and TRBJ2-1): NAGVMQNPRHLVRRRGQEARLRCSPMKGHSHVYWYRQLPEEGLKFMVYLQKENIIDESGMPKERFSAEFPKEGPSILRIQQVVRGDSAAYFCASSPQGRLNEQFFGPGTRLTVL.

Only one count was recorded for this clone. CDR3 in amino acids: CASSLGRGVFTGELFF. Written as DNA, the CDR3 is TGTGCCAGCAGCTTGGGCAGGGGCGTTTTCACCGGGGAGCTGTTTTTT. The V call is TRBV5-4, the J call TRBJ2-2, with D perhaps TRBD1 (6 bases). The CDR3 extends over 16 amino acids. The germline CDR1 and CDR2 sequences are SGHNT and YYREEE (reference sequence). The ends were cut back, 0 bases at V and 4 bases at J, with 13 bases in the middle.

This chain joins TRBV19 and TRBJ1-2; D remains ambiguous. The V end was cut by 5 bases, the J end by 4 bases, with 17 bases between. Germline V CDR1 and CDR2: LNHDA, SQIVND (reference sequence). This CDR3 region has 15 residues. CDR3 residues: CASSLKIHRVYGYTF. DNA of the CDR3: TGTGCCAGTAGTCTTAAGATACATCGGGTCTATGGCTACACCTTC.

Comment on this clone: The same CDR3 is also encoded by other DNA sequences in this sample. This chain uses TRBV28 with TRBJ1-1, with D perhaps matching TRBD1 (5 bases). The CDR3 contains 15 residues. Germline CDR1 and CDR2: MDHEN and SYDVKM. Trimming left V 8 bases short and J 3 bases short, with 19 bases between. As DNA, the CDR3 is TGTGCCAGCGGGGCTCTGGGGCATTCGTACACTGAAGCTTTCTTT. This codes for CASGALGHSYTEAFF. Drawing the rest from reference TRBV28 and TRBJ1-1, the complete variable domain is DVKVTQSSRYLVKRTGEKVFLECVQDMDHENMFWYRQDPGLGLRLIYFSYDVKMKEKGDIPEGYSVSREKKERFSLILESASTNQTSMYLCASGALGHSYTEAFFGQGTRLTVV.

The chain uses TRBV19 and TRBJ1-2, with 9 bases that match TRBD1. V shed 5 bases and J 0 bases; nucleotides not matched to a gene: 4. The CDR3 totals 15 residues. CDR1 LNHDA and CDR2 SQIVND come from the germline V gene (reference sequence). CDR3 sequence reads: CASSGDREANYGYTF. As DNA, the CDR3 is TGTGCCAGTAGTGGGGACAGGGAAGCTAACTATGGCTACACCTTC.

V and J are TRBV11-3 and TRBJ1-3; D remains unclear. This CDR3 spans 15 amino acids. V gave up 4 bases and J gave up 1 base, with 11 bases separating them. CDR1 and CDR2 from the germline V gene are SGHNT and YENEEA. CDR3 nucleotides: TGTGCCAGCAGCTCAGAGGGCAATTCTGGAAACACCATATATTTT. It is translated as CASSSEGNSGNTIYF.

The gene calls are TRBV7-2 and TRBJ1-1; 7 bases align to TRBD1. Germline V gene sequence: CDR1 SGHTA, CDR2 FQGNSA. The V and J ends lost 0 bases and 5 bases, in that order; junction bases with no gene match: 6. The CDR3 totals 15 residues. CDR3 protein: CASSLANNRGTEAFF. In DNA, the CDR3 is TGTGCCAGCAGCTTAGCCAACAACAGGGGTACTGAAGCTTTCTTT.

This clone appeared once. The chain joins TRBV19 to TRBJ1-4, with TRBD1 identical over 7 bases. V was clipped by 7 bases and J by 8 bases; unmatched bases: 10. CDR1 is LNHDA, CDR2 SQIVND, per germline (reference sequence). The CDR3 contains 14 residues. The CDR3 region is CASNPTTGREKLFF. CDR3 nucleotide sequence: TGTGCCAGTAACCCGACGACAGGGCGGGAAAAACTGTTTTTT.

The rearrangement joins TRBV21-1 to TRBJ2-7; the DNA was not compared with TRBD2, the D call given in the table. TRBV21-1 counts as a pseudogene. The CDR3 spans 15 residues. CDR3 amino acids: CASSKVRRPPYEQYV. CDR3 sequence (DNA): TGTGCCAGCAGCAAAGTGAGGCGACCCCCCTACGAGCAGTACGTC.

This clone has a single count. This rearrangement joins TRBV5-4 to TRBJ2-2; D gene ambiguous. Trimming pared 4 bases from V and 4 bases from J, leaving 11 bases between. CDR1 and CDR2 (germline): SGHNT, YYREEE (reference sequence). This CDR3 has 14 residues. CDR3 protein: CASSPPRSTGELFF. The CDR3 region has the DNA TGTGCCAGCAGCCCCCCTAGATCCACCGGGGAGCTGTTTTTT. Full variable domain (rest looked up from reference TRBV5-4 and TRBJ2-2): ETGVTQSPTHLIKTRGQQVTLRCSSQSGHNTVSWYQQALGQGPQFIFQYYREEENGRGNFPPRFSGLQFPNYSSELNVNALELDDSALYLCASSPPRSTGELFFGEGSRLTVL.

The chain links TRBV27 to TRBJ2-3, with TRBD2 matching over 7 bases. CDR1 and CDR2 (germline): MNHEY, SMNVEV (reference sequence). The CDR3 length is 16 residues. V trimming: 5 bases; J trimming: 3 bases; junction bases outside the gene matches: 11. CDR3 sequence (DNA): TGTGCCAGCAGTCCTCCTAGCGGTATAGGGACAGATACGCAGTATTTT. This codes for CASSPPSGIGTDTQYF.

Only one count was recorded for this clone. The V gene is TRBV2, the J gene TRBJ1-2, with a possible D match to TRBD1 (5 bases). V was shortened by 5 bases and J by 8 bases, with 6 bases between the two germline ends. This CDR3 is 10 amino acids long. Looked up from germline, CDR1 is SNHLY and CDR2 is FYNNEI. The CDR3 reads CASSRTGYTF. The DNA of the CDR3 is TGTGCCAGCAGTAGGACAGGCTACACCTTC.

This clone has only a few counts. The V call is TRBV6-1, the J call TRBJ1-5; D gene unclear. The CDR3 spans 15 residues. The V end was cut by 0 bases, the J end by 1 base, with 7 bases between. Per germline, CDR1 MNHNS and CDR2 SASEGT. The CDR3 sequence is CASSEAEGSNQPQHF. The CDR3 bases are TGTGCCAGCAGTGAAGCCGAGGGAAGCAATCAGCCCCAGCATTTT.

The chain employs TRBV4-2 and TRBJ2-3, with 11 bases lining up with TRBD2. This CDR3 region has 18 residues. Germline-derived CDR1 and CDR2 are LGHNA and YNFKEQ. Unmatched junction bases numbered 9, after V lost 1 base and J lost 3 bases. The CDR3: CASSQGALTSGKTDTQYF. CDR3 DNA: TGTGCCAGCAGCCAAGGGGCGCTGACTAGCGGGAAAACAGATACGCAGTATTTT.

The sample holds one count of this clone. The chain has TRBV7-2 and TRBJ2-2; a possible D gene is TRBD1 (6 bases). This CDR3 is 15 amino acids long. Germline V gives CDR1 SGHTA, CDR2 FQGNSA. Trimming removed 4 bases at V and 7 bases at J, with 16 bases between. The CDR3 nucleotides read TGTGCCAGCAGCTCTCAGGGGAACGTCGGCGGGGAGCTGTTTTTT. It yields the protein CASSSQGNVGGELFF.

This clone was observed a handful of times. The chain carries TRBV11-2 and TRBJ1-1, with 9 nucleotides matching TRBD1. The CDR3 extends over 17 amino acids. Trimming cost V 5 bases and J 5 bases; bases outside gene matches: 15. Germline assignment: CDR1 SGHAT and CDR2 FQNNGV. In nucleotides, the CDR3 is TGTGCCAGCAGCCCTTTCCGGGACAGGGAGGGGGAAACTGAAGCTTTCTTT. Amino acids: CASSPFRDREGETEAFF.

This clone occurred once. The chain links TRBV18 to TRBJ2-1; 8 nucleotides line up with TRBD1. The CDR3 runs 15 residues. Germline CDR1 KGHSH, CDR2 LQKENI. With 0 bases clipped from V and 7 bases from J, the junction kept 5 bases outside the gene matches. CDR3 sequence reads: CASSPPRDRGNEQFF. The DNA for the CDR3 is TGTGCCAGCTCACCACCGAGAGACAGGGGTAATGAGCAGTTCTTC. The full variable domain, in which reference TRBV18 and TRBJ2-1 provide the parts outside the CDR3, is NAGVMQNPRHLVRRRGQEARLRCSPMKGHSHVYWYRQLPEEGLKFMVYLQKENIIDESGMPKERFSAEFPKEGPSILRIQQVVRGDSAAYFCASSPPRDRGNEQFFGPGTRLTVL.

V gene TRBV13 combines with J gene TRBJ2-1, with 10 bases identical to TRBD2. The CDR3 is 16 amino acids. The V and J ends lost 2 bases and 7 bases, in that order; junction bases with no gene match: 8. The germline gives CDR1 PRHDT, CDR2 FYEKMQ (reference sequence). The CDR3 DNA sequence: TGTGCCAGCAGCTTAAGCCCTAGCGGGAGTGAGAATGAGCAGTTCTTC. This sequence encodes CASSLSPSGSENEQFF.

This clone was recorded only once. CDR3 sequence reads: CASSLGRATEAFF. CDR3 coding DNA: TGTGCCAGCAGCTTGGGGAGGGCCACTGAAGCTTTCTTT. V is TRBV5-6 and J is TRBJ1-1; D unclear. Trimming took 0 bases from V and 4 from J, leaving 7 bases between them. The V gene's germline CDR1 is SGHDT and CDR2 YYEEEE. The CDR3 has 13 amino acids. Supplemented by reference TRBV5-6 and TRBJ1-1, the full variable domain reads DAGVTQSPTHLIKTRGQQVTLRCSPKSGHDTVSWYQQALGQGPQFIFQYYEEEERQRGNFPDRFSGHQFPNYSSELNVNALLLGDSALYLCASSLGRATEAFFGQGTRLTVV.

DNA of the CDR3: TGTGCCTGGAGGAAAGGACAGGGGGTTGGACAGCCCCAGCATTTT. Its translation is CAWRKGQGVGQPQHF. The J gene is TRBJ1-5, the V gene TRBV30; 10 positions match TRBD1. The CDR3 is 15 residues long. J lost 7 bases, V lost 3 bases, and 9 bases had no gene match. CDR1 and CDR2 from the germline V gene are GTSNPN and SVGIG (reference sequence).